The 9 T cell receptor beta chains below all came from one sample that was sequenced in a study of shared clonotypes between healthy human individuals. Here immunoSEQ multiplex PCR was the method, and the copy in TCRdb shows in-frame clones only, minus some. This table holds 2 million to 3 million clones, just over 90% found once. The sample taken for sequencing was naive CD4+ T cells sorted from blood. As for subset: CD45RA+ positively selected. Receptors originate from a man aged 18 to 30 in good health.

The chain couples TRBV6-5 to TRBJ1-2; D is perhaps TRBD1 (5 bases). The CDR3 is 15 amino acids. Germline values: CDR1 MNHEY, CDR2 SVGAGI. V dropped 3 bases and J dropped 2 bases, with 13 bases sitting between them. CDR3 coding DNA: TGTGCCAGCAGTTATGCCGGGGGAGGGAACTATGGCTACACCTTC. This encodes CASSYAGGGNYGYTF.

As concerns this clone: The junction and the germline gene differ at one end; a read error may be behind it. J is TRBJ2-5 and V is TRBV7-7, with D uncertain. The CDR3 spans 14 residues. Germline values: CDR1 SSHAT, CDR2 FNYEAQ (reference sequence). The CDR3 region is CASSLGRIQETQYF. The CDR3, as DNA: TGTGCTAGCAGCTTAGGCAGGATCCAAGAGACCCAGTACTTC.

This chain connects TRBV18 to TRBJ2-1; 9 bases fit TRBD2. This CDR3 comprises 15 residues. Germline CDR1 and CDR2: KGHSH and LQKENI. V gave up 1 base and J gave up 8 bases; unmatched junction bases: 6. The CDR3 nucleotides read TGTGCCAGCTCACCACTTAGCGGGGGCTGGGATGAGCAGTTCTTC. This translates into CASSPLSGGWDEQFF.

The rearrangement links TRBV6-6 to TRBJ1-2; D ambiguous. This CDR3 spans 13 amino acids. Germline CDR1 and CDR2: MNHNY and SVGAGI (reference sequence). The V and J ends lost 6 bases and 3 bases respectively, with 11 bases between them. Here the CDR3 DNA reads TGTGCCAGCAGCCTGGACGGGCACTATGGCTACACCTTC. This encodes CASSLDGHYGYTF.

V and J are TRBV6-1 and TRBJ1-2; perhaps TRBD1 as D (5 bases). The ends were cut back, 1 base at V and 4 bases at J, with 10 bases in the middle. Germline-derived CDR1 and CDR2 are MNHNS and SASEGT. This CDR3 contains 14 residues. CDR3 nucleotides: TGTGCCAGCAGTGAAGTGGCAGGGACCTATGGCTACACCTTC. Its protein is CASSEVAGTYGYTF.

J is TRBJ2-7 and V is TRBV9; TRBD2 agrees at 13 bases. This CDR3 contains 16 residues. Trimming took 4 bases from V and 4 from J; bases not matched to a gene: 8. The germline V gene has CDR1 SGDLS and CDR2 YYNGEE. The CDR3 loop is CASSPLTSGGVYEQYF. DNA of the CDR3: TGTGCCAGCAGCCCCCTCACTAGCGGGGGGGTGTACGAGCAGTACTTC.

The chain links TRBV9 to TRBJ2-3, with 8 positions matching TRBD2. In germline, CDR1 is SGDLS, CDR2 YYNGEE. The CDR3 covers 15 residues. Trimming removed 2 bases from V and 2 bases from J; junction bases left unmatched: 4. CDR3 DNA sequence: TGTGCCAGCAGCGTTATTAGCGGGGTCACAGATACGCAGTATTTT. Translated, it gives CASSVISGVTDTQYF.

The gene calls are TRBV29-1 and TRBJ2-3, with 10 bases matching TRBD1. There are 16 residues in the CDR3. The V gene's germline CDR1 is SQVTM and CDR2 ANQGSEA. After removal of 6 bases from V and 4 bases from J, the junction contained 13 bases not matched to a gene. CDR3 residues: CSVAGTGVRSSDTQYF. CDR3 coding DNA: TGCAGCGTCGCCGGGACAGGGGTTCGGTCTTCAGATACGCAGTATTTT.

The V and J genes are TRBV12-5 and TRBJ2-2; D not certain. Trimming cost V 0 bases and J 0 bases, with 17 bases left between them. The CDR3 runs to 19 residues. CDR1 LGHNT and CDR2 FRNRAP come from the germline V gene. CDR3 bases: TGTGCTAGTGGTTTGGTACTGTATGGGTTGACCACGAACACCGGGGAGCTGTTTTTT. Its protein product is CASGLVLYGLTTNTGELFF.